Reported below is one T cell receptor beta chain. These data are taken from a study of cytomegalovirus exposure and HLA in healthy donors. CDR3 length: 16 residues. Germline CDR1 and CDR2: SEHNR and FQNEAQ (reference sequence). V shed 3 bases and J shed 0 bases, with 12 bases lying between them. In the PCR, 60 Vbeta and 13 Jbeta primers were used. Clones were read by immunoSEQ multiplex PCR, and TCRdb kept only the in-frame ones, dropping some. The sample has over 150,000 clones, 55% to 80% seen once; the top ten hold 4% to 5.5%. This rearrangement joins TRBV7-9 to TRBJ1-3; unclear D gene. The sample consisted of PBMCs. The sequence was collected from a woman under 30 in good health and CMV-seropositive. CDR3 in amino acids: CASSLRSRDSGNTIYF. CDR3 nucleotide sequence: TGTGCCAGCAGCTTGAGGAGCCGGGACTCTGGAAACACCATATATTTT.